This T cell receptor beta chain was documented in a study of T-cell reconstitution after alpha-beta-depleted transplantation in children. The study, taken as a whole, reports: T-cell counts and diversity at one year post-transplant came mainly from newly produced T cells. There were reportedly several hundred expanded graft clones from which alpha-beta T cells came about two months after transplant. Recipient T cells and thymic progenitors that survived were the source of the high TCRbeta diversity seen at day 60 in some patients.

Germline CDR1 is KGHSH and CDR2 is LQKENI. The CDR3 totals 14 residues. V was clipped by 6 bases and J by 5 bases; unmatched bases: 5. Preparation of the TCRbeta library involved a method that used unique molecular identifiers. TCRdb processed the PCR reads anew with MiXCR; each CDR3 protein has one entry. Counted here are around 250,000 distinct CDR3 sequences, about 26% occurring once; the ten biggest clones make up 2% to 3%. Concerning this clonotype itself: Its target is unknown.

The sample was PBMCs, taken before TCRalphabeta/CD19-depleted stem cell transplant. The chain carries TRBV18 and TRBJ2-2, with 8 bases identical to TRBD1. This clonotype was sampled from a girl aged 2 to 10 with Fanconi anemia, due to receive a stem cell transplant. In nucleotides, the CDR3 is TGTGCCAGCTCGACAGGGGCGAGGACCGGGGAGCTGTTTTTT. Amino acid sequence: CASSTGARTGELFF.